Each of the 6 T cell receptor beta chains below was sequenced from the same sample in a study of blood T cell repertoires in COVID-19. Sequencing used immunoSEQ multiplex PCR; TCRdb keeps in-frame clones, though not all of them. In the table there are 95,000 to 110,000 clones, 84% of which are singletons. The sample consisted of peripheral blood. These receptor sequences come from a human donor in a cohort sampled during active COVID-19.

This clone has just a few counts. This chain connects TRBV6-1 to TRBJ1-5; maybe TRBD1 (5 bases). Germline V gene lookup returns CDR1 MNHNS and CDR2 SASEGT. There are 15 residues in the CDR3. V was pared by 1 base and J by 5 bases, with 12 bases between. The CDR3 here is CASSEEDRKYQPQHF. The CDR3 DNA is TGTGCCAGCAGTGAAGAAGACAGAAAATATCAGCCCCAGCATTTT.

This clone occurred a few times. The chain joins TRBV30 to TRBJ1-5; D not certain. The CDR3 spans 13 residues. The germline gives CDR1 GTSNPN, CDR2 SVGIG (reference sequence). Deletions cut 5 bases from V and 3 bases from J, with 11 bases between. The CDR3: CAWGRENNQPQHF. The CDR3 DNA is TGTGCCTGGGGGCGGGAGAACAATCAGCCCCAGCATTTT.

CDR3 coding DNA: TGTGCCACCACCTATGGGGCCACAGATACGCAGTATTTT. Translating it yields CATTYGATDTQYF. This chain joins TRBV25-1 and TRBJ2-3, with a possible D match to TRBD1 (5 bases). Trimming shortened V by 10 bases and J by 2 bases, and 13 bases separated the two germline ends. The CDR3 sequence is 13 residues long. The V gene's germline CDR1 is MGHDK and CDR2 SYGVNS.

V is TRBV11-2 and J is TRBJ2-2, with a weak D call TRBD1 (5 bases). The germline V gene has CDR1 SGHAT and CDR2 FQNNGV. The CDR3 spans 15 residues. V lost 6 bases to trimming and J lost 0 bases, with 11 bases between them. DNA of the CDR3: TGTGCCAGCAGTTCCGACAGATCGAACACCGGGGAGCTGTTTTTT. This translates into CASSSDRSNTGELFF.

The V call is TRBV9, the J call TRBJ2-1, with 12 positions matching TRBD2. Germline V gene sequence: CDR1 SGDLS, CDR2 YYNGEE. The CDR3 consists of 18 residues. V was clipped by 0 bases and J by 3 bases; unmatched bases: 7. CDR3 nucleotide sequence: TGTGCCAGCAGCGTAGGACTAGCGGGAGCTATGGGCTACAATGAGCAGTTCTTC. Translated, it gives CASSVGLAGAMGYNEQFF.

V is TRBV6-4 and J is TRBJ2-7, with 10 nucleotides matching TRBD1. Germline V gene data show CDR1 as MRHNA and CDR2 as SNTAGT. The length of the CDR3 is 16 residues. V gave up 1 base and J gave up 7 bases; unmatched junction bases: 10. The CDR3 spells CASSDYKTGGAGEQYV. As DNA, the CDR3 is TGTGCCAGCAGTGACTACAAGACAGGGGGCGCGGGGGAGCAGTACGTC.